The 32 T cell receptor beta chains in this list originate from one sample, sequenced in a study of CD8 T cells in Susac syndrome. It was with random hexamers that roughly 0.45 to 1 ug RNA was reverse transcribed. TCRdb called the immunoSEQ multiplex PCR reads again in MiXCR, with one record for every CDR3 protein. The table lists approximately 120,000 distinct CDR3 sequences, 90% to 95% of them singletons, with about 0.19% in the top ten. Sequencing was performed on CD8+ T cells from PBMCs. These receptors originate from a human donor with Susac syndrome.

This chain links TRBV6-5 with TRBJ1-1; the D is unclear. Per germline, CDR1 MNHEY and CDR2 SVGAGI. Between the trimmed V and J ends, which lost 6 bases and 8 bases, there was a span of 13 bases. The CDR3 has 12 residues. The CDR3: CASSQTADEAFF. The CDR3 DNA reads TGTGCCAGCAGCCAGACGGCAGACGAAGCTTTCTTT.

The CDR3 is CASSPLDVSGNTIYF. The DNA for the CDR3 is TGTGCCAGCAGCCCGTTGGATGTCTCTGGAAACACCATATATTTT. The chain uses TRBV4-2 and TRBJ1-3, with D unclear. Germline V gene sequence: CDR1 LGHNA, CDR2 YNFKEQ. The ends were cut back, 4 bases at V and 0 bases at J, with 10 bases in the middle. This CDR3 spans 15 amino acids.

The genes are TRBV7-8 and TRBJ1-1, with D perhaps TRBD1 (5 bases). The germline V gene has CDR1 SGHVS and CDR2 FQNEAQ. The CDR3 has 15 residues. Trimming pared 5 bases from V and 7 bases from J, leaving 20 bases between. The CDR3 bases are TGTGCCAGCAGCCCCGAACCACAGGAGAGTGTTGAAGCTTTCTTT. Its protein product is CASSPEPQESVEAFF.

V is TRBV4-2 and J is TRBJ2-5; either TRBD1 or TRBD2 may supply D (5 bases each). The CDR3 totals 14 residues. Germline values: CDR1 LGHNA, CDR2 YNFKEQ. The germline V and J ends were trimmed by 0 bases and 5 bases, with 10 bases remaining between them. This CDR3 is CASSQEGPGETQYF. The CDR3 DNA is TGTGCCAGCAGCCAAGAGGGGCCGGGGGAGACCCAGTACTTC.

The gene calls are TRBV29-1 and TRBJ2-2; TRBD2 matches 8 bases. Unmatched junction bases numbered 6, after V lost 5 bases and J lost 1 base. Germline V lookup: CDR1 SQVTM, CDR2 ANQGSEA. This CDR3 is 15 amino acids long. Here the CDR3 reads CSVHSAGGNTGELFF. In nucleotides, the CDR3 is TGCAGCGTTCATTCCGCGGGGGGGAACACCGGGGAGCTGTTTTTT.

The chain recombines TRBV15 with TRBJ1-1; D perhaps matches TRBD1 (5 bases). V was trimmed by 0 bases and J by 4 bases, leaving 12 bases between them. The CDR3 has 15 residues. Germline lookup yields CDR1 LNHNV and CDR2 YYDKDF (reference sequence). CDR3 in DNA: TGTGCCACCAGCAGAGATGCGCAGGGAGCCACTGAAGCTTTCTTT. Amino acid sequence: CATSRDAQGATEAFF.

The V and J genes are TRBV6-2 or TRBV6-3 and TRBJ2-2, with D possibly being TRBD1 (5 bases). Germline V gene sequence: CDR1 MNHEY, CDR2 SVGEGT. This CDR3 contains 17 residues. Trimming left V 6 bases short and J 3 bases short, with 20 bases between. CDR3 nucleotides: TGTGCCAGCAGCCCAGGCAGGGTAGATTATTACACCGGGGAGCTGTTTTTT. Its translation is CASSPGRVDYYTGELFF.

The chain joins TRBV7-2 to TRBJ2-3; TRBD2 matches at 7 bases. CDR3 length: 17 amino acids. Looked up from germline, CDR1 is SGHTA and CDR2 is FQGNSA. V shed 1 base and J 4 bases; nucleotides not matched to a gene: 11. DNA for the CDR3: TGTGCCAGCAGCTTAGGGGGCCTCGCGGGAGAGGCAGATACGCAGTATTTT. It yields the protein CASSLGGLAGEADTQYF.

Here the CDR3 reads CASSSRGSRGMDEQFF. CDR3 nucleotide sequence: TGTGCCAGCAGTTCCCGGGGGTCCCGGGGGATGGATGAGCAGTTCTTC. The chain carries TRBV12-3 or TRBV12-4 and TRBJ2-1; the D gene is possibly TRBD2 (6 bases). The germline V and J ends were trimmed by 4 bases and 8 bases, with 21 bases remaining between them. The CDR3 contains 16 residues.

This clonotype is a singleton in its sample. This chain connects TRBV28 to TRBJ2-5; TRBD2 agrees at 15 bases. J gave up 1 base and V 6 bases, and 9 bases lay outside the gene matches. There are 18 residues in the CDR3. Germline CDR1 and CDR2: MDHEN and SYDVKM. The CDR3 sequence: CASSLGLAGGFPQETQYF. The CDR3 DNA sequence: TGTGCCAGCAGCCTGGGACTAGCGGGAGGCTTCCCCCAAGAGACCCAGTACTTC.

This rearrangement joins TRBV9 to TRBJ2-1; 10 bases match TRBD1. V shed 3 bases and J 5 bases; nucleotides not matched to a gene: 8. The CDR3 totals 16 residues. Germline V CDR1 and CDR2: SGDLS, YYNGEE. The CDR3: CASSGLGTGVDNEQFF. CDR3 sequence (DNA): TGTGCCAGCAGCGGGCTCGGGACAGGGGTCGACAATGAGCAGTTCTTC.

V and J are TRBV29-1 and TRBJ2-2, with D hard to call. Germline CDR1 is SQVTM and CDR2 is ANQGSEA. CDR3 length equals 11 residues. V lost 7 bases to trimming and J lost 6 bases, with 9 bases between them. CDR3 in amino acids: CSADLSGELFF. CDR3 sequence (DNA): TGCAGCGCAGACCTATCCGGGGAGCTGTTTTTT.

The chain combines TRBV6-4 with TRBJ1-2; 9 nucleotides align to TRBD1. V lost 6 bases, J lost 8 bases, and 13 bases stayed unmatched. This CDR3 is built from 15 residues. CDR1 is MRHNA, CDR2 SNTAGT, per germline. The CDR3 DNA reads TGTGCCAGCAGCACCGGGGAACAGGGGGCAGGCGGCTACACCTTC. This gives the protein CASSTGEQGAGGYTF.

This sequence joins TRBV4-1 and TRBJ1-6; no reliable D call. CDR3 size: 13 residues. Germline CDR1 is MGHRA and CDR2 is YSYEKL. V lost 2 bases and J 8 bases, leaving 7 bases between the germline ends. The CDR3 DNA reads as TGCGCCAGCAGCCAAAATTGGGATTCACCCCTCCACTTT. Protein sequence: CASSQNWDSPLHF.

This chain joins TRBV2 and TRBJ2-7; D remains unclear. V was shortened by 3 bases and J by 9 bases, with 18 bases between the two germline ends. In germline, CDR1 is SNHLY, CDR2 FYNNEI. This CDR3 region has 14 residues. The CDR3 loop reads CASSEAQSPNGQYF. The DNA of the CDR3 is TGTGCCAGCAGTGAGGCTCAAAGTCCGAACGGGCAGTACTTC.

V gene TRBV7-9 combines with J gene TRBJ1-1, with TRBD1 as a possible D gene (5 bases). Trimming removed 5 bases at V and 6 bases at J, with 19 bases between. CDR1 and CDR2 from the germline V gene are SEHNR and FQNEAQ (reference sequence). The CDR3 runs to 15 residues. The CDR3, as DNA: TGTGCCAGCAGCCCTAAACAGGCGACCAGACCTGAAGCTTTCTTT. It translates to CASSPKQATRPEAFF.

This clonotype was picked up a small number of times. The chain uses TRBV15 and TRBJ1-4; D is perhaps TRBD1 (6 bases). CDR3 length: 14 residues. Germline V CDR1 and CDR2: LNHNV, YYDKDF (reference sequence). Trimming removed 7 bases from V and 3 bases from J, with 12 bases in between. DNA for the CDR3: TGTGCCACCACGGCGACAGGTGCTAATGAAAAACTGTTTTTT. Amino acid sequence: CATTATGANEKLFF.

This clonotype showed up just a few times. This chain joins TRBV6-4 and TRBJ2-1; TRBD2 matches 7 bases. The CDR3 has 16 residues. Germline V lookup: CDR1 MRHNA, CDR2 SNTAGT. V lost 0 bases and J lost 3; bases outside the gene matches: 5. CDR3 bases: TGTGCCAGCAGTGACTCTTCTAGCGGTGACTACAATGAGCAGTTCTTC. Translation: CASSDSSSGDYNEQFF.

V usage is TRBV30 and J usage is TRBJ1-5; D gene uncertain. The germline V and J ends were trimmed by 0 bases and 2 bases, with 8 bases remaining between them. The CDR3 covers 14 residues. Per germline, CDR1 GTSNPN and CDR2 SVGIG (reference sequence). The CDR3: CAWSVAIGNQPQHF. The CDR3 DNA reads TGTGCCTGGAGTGTGGCGATCGGCAATCAGCCCCAGCATTTT.

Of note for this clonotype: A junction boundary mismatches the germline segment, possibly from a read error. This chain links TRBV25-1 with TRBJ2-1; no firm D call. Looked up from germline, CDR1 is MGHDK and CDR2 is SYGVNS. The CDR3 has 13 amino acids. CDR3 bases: TGTGGCAGCAGTGAATATAACAGCCTGCGGCTGTTCTTC. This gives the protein CGSSEYNSLRLFF.

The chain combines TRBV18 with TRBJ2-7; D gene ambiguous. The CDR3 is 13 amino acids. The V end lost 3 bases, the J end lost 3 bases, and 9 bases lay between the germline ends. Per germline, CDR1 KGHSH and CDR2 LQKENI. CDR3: CASSPSYGYEQYF. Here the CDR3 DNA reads TGTGCCAGCTCACCTTCCTACGGCTACGAGCAGTACTTC.

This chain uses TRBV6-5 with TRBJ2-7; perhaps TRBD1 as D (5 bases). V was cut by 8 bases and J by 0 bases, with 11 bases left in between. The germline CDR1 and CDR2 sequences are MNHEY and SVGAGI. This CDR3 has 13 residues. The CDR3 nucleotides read TGTGCCAGCGCAGACAGTCCCTCCTACGAGCAGTACTTC. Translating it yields CASADSPSYEQYF.

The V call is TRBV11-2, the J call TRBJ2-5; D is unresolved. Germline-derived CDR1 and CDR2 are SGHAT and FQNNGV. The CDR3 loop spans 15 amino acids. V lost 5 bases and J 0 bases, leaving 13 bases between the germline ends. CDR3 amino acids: CASSPEMGNQETQYF. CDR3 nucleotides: TGTGCCAGCAGCCCGGAGATGGGGAACCAAGAGACCCAGTACTTC. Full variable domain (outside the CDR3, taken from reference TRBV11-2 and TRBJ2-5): EAGVAQSPRYKIIEKRQSVAFWCNPISGHATLYWYQQILGQGPKLLIQFQNNGVVDDSQLPKDRFSAERLKGVDSTLKIQPAKLEDSAVYLCASSPEMGNQETQYFGPGTRLLVL.

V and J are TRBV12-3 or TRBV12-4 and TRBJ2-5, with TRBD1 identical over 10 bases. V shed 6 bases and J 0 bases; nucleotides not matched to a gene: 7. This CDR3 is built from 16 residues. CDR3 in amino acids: CASRGTGDSYQETQYF. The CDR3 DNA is TGTGCCAGCAGGGGGACAGGGGACTCGTACCAAGAGACCCAGTACTTC.

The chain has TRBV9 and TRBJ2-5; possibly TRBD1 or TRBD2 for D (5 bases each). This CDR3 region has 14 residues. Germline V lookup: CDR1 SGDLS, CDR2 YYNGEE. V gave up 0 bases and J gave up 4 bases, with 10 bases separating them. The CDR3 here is CASSVGGRSETQYF. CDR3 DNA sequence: TGTGCCAGCAGCGTAGGGGGACGTTCAGAGACCCAGTACTTC.

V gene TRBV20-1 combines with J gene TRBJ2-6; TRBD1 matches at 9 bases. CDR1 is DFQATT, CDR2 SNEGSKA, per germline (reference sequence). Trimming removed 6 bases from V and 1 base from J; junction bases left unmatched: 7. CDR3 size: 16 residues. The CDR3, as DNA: TGCAGTGCCCAAGGGACAGGGAGATCTGGGGCCAACGTCCTGACTTTC. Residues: CSAQGTGRSGANVLTF.

DNA of the CDR3: TGCGCCAGCACCCCTTGGAGGCAAGGCAACAATGAGCAGTTCTTC. It codes for CASTPWRQGNNEQFF. The chain combines TRBV5-1 with TRBJ2-1; the D gene is possibly TRBD2 (5 bases). Trimming pared 6 bases from V and 5 bases from J, leaving 18 bases between. CDR1 SGHRS and CDR2 YFSETQ come from the germline V gene. The CDR3 contains 15 residues.

The DNA for the CDR3 is TGTGCCAGCAGCTTGGGCCCCCTCGAGCAGTACTTC. It yields the protein CASSLGPLEQYF. The chain is built from TRBV5-6 and TRBJ2-7; no clear D gene. This CDR3 comprises 12 residues. Between the trimmed V and J ends, which lost 0 bases and 6 bases, there was a span of 7 bases. Germline CDR1 reads SGHDT; CDR2 reads YYEEEE.

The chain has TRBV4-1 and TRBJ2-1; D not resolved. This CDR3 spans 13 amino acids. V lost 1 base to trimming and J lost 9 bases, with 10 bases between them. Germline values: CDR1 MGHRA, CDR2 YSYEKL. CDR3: CASSQGLSGEQFF. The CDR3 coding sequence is TGCGCCAGCAGCCAAGGGTTATCGGGTGAGCAGTTCTTC.

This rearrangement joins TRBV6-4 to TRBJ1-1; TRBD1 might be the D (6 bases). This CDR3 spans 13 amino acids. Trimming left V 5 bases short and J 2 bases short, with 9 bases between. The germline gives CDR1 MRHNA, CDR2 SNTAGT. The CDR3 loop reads CASSRGDNTEAFF. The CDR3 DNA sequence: TGTGCCAGCAGTAGGGGGGACAACACTGAAGCTTTCTTT.

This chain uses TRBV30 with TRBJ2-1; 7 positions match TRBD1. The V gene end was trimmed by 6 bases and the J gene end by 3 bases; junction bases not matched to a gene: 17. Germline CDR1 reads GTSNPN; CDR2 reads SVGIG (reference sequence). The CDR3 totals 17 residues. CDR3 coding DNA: TGTGCCTGCAACCACCCCCCGGGACAGATAGACTACAATGAGCAGTTCTTC. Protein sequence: CACNHPPGQIDYNEQFF.

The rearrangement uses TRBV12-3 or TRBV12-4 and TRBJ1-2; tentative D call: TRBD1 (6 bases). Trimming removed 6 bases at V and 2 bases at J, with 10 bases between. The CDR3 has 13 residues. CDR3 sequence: CASRGAGNYGYTF. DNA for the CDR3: TGTGCCAGCAGGGGGGCGGGCAACTATGGCTACACCTTC.